This passage covers 21 T cell receptor beta chains from one sample sequenced in a study of spatial heterogeneity in lung cancer. Specified time point: blood at routine non-recurrence follow-up after resection. TCRdb called the 5' RACE reads again in MiXCR, with one record for every CDR3 protein. The sample shows approximately 18,000 distinct CDR3 sequences, 19% of them seen only once. Material: PBMCs, obtained at follow-up. The receptors were sampled from a male donor with early-stage non-small cell lung cancer.

This clonotype was detected ten times or more. In nucleotides, the CDR3 is TGTGCCACCAGCATAGACAGGGGACACACAGATACGCAGTATTTT. As protein: CATSIDRGHTDTQYF. The chain has TRBV15 and TRBJ2-3; 8 nucleotides line up with TRBD1. CDR1 and CDR2 from the germline V gene are LNHNV and YYDKDF (reference sequence). This CDR3 contains 15 residues. V lost 4 bases to trimming and J lost 2 bases; unmatched junction nucleotides: 5.

The chain combines TRBV6-1 with TRBJ1-1, with D tentatively TRBD1 (5 bases). Trimming left V 8 bases short and J 0 bases short, with 13 bases between. The CDR3 contains 14 residues. Germline values: CDR1 MNHNS, CDR2 SASEGT. The CDR3 here is CASSPNRLNTEAFF. The CDR3 coding sequence is TGTGCCAGCTCTCCAAACAGGCTGAACACTGAAGCTTTCTTT.

V is TRBV12-3 or TRBV12-4 and J is TRBJ2-1, with 8 positions matching TRBD2. The CDR3 consists of 16 residues. Trimming removed 0 bases from V and 5 bases from J; junction bases left unmatched: 6. The CDR3 loop is CASSLARSGGNNEQFF. The CDR3 bases are TGTGCCAGCAGTTTAGCGCGGAGCGGGGGAAACAATGAGCAGTTCTTC.

This clonotype was seen more than once but under ten times. The chain employs TRBV5-1 and TRBJ1-2; 10 positions agree with TRBD1. The CDR3 has 13 amino acids. Looked up from germline, CDR1 is SGHRS and CDR2 is YFSETQ. V shed 4 bases, J shed 7 bases, and the junction held 4 bases outside the gene matches. CDR3 bases: TGCGCCAGCAGCGACAGGGGGCAGCGTGGCTACACCTTC. Its protein product is CASSDRGQRGYTF.

This chain uses TRBV7-9 with TRBJ2-7, with TRBD1 identical over 8 bases. The CDR3 loop spans 19 amino acids. Germline values: CDR1 SEHNR, CDR2 FQNEAQ (reference sequence). J lost 2 bases, V lost 5 bases, and 20 bases had no gene match. This chain's CDR3 is CASSLLDPLWTGTPYEQYF. DNA for the CDR3: TGTGCCAGCAGCCTCCTGGACCCCCTTTGGACAGGGACCCCCTACGAGCAGTACTTC.

This clonotype was counted a single time. V and J are TRBV14 and TRBJ2-1, with D tentatively TRBD2 (6 bases). Trimming left V 1 base short and J 2 bases short, with 12 bases between. The CDR3 extends over 16 amino acids. Germline V gives CDR1 SGHDN, CDR2 FVKESK. CDR3 region: CASSQGLAMTYNEQFF. The CDR3 DNA is TGTGCCAGCAGCCAAGGGCTAGCGATGACCTACAATGAGCAGTTCTTC.

In regard to this clonotype: A much bigger clone sits one base away, suggesting this may be a read error. V is TRBV12-3 or TRBV12-4 and J is TRBJ1-1; D is unclear. The CDR3 totals 11 residues. Trimming shortened V by 7 bases and J by 10 bases, and 13 bases separated the two germline ends. CDR3 in DNA: TGTGCCAGCAAGGATAGTTCTGCAGCTTTCTTT. It is translated as CASKDSSAAFF.

This clonotype was detected a few times. V gene TRBV7-8 combines with J gene TRBJ1-3; D remains unclear. V lost 6 bases, J lost 3 bases, and 18 bases lay in between. Germline CDR1 reads SGHVS; CDR2 reads FQNEAQ. CDR3 length: 16 amino acids. CDR3 bases: TGTGCCAGCAGTTACGTACGGGCTATGGTTGGAAACACCATATATTTT. It is translated as CASSYVRAMVGNTIYF. The full variable domain, rest sourced from reference TRBV7-8 and TRBJ1-3, is GAGVSQSPRYKVAKRGQDVALRCDPISGHVSLFWYQQALGQGPEFLTYFQNEAQLDKSGLPSDRFFAERPEGSVSTLKIQRTQQEDSAVYLCASSYVRAMVGNTIYFGEGSWLTVV.

This clonotype appeared a few times. This chain uses TRBV25-1 with TRBJ2-3, with 7 bases fitting TRBD1. Germline V lookup: CDR1 MGHDK, CDR2 SYGVNS. The J segment lost 4 bases and the V segment lost 5 bases, leaving 9 bases of the junction unmatched. The CDR3 is 15 residues long. The CDR3 protein is CASSNTGARSDTQYF. The CDR3 bases are TGTGCCAGCAGTAATACAGGGGCGAGGTCAGATACGCAGTATTTT. Full variable domain (remainder filled in from reference TRBV25-1 and TRBJ2-3): EADIYQTPRYLVIGTGKKITLECSQTMGHDKMYWYQQDPGMELHLIHYSYGVNSTEKGDLSSESTVSRIRTEHFPLTLESARPSHTSQYLCASSNTGARSDTQYFGPGTRLTVL.

The J gene is TRBJ2-3, the V gene TRBV7-2; TRBD2 might be the D (5 bases). Per the germline V gene, CDR1 is SGHTA and CDR2 is FQGNSA. CDR3 length: 16 amino acids. With 5 bases removed from V and 2 bases from J, the gap between germline ends came to 17 bases. The CDR3 DNA sequence: TGTGCCAGCAGCCGAAGTTCCACACTAGTCACAGATACGCAGTATTTT. As protein: CASSRSSTLVTDTQYF.

The rearrangement joins TRBV7-9 to TRBJ1-1; D unresolved. V was cut by 5 bases and J by 0 bases, with 13 bases left in between. CDR1 and CDR2 (germline): SEHNR, FQNEAQ (reference sequence). This CDR3 region has 15 residues. The CDR3 DNA follows: TGTGCCAGCAGCCCCCTGCTGGGGATGAACACTGAAGCTTTCTTT. It specifies CASSPLLGMNTEAFF.

This clonotype occurred a few times. The chain links TRBV29-1 to TRBJ1-6; no clear D gene. CDR1 SQVTM and CDR2 ANQGSEA come from the germline V gene. V lost 1 base, J lost 8 bases, and 9 bases lay in between. The CDR3 is 13 residues long. CDR3 in DNA: TGCAGCGTTGAAGTCAACAGCGATTCACCCCTCCACTTT. Translated: CSVEVNSDSPLHF.

This chain connects TRBV20-1 to TRBJ2-5; TRBD2 matches at 9 bases. Germline values: CDR1 DFQATT, CDR2 SNEGSKA (reference sequence). Unmatched junction bases numbered 3, after V lost 2 bases and J lost 2 bases. This CDR3 is 14 amino acids long. The CDR3 coding sequence is TGCAGTGCTAGAATGCTAGCGGGGCAAGAGACCCAGTACTTC. Translating it yields CSARMLAGQETQYF.

This chain joins TRBV7-2 and TRBJ2-7, with D possibly TRBD2 on 5 matching bases. CDR3 length: 15 amino acids. Between the trimmed V and J ends, which lost 5 bases and 0 bases, there was a span of 14 bases. Germline assignment: CDR1 SGHTA and CDR2 FQGNSA. This CDR3 reads CASSLGLISSYEQYF. CDR3 nucleotide sequence: TGTGCCAGCAGCCTAGGACTCATTTCCTCCTACGAGCAGTACTTC. The whole variable domain, filled in from reference TRBV7-2 and TRBJ2-7, reads GAGVSQSPSNKVTEKGKDVELRCDPISGHTALYWYRQSLGQGLEFLIYFQGNSAPDKSGLPSDRFSAERTGGSVSTLTIQRTQQEDSAVYLCASSLGLISSYEQYFGPGTRLTVT.

This clonotype was counted at least ten times. The chain links TRBV6-5 to TRBJ1-2; maybe TRBD1 (5 bases). This CDR3 is 13 amino acids long. Trimming pared 10 bases from V and 3 bases from J, leaving 15 bases between. Germline-derived CDR1 and CDR2 are MNHEY and SVGAGI. In nucleotides, the CDR3 is TGTGCCACCTCCGCGGGGGGGGACTATGGCTACACCTTC. Protein product: CATSAGGDYGYTF.

In this sample, this clonotype is medium-sized (0.01 to 0.1%). The rearrangement joins TRBV29-1 to TRBJ2-5; D perhaps matches TRBD1 (6 bases). The germline V gene has CDR1 SQVTM and CDR2 ANQGSEA. This CDR3 is built from 13 residues. Trimming took 6 bases from V and 0 from J, leaving 11 bases between them. The CDR3 DNA sequence: TGCAGCGTCTGCAGGGGTAACCAAGAGACCCAGTACTTC. It yields the protein CSVCRGNQETQYF.

This clonotype was seen a few times. The chain couples TRBV7-8 to TRBJ2-3; possibly TRBD1 for D (5 bases). Germline V CDR1 and CDR2: SGHVS, FQNEAQ. The V and J ends lost 2 bases and 2 bases respectively, with 11 bases between them. This CDR3 contains 15 residues. This CDR3 reads CASSLNRLNTDTQYF. The CDR3, as DNA: TGTGCCAGCAGCTTAAACAGGCTTAACACAGATACGCAGTATTTT.

The J gene is TRBJ2-7, the V gene TRBV19; the match to TRBD1 covers 10 bases. V trimming: 3 bases; J trimming: 3 bases; junction bases outside the gene matches: 11. This CDR3 region has 17 residues. In germline, CDR1 is LNHDA, CDR2 SQIVND (reference sequence). The CDR3 reads CASSILTGTGDFYEQYF. In nucleotides, the CDR3 is TGTGCCAGTAGTATCCTAACCGGGACAGGGGACTTCTACGAGCAGTACTTC.

The rearrangement links TRBV10-3 to TRBJ2-5; D not certain. This CDR3 comprises 13 residues. With 0 bases removed from V and 3 bases from J, the gap between germline ends came to 5 bases. CDR1 is ENHRY and CDR2 is SYGVKD in the germline V gene. The CDR3 protein is CAISESAEETQYF. In DNA form, the CDR3 reads TGTGCCATCAGTGAGTCGGCTGAAGAGACCCAGTACTTC.

This clonotype was seen more than once but under ten times. The chain couples TRBV12-3 or TRBV12-4 to TRBJ1-5, with 7 bases matching TRBD1. CDR3 length equals 14 residues. Germline trimming cut 2 bases from V and 7 bases from J; bases unmatched to any gene: 5. CDR3 residues: CASSLTTGMQPQHF. DNA of the CDR3: TGTGCCAGCAGTTTAACGACAGGGATGCAGCCCCAGCATTTT.

This clonotype is categorized as medium-sized. This rearrangement joins TRBV18 to TRBJ1-2; D may be TRBD1 (6 bases). The CDR3 is made up of 18 amino acids. V shed 3 bases and J shed 6 bases, with 26 bases lying between them. Germline V lookup: CDR1 KGHSH, CDR2 LQKENI. CDR3 amino acids: CASSPENVALTGGHGYTF. The CDR3 DNA sequence: TGTGCCAGCTCACCCGAGAATGTCGCCTTGACAGGCGGGCATGGCTACACCTTC.